Following are 15 T cell receptor beta chains from one sample sequenced in a study of blood T cell repertoires in COVID-19. The protocol was immunoSEQ multiplex PCR, while the TCRdb copy is restricted to in-frame clones and leaves out a portion. The data contain a few hundred thousand clones, around 84% of them singletons. The sample comprised peripheral blood. These receptors were obtained from a man aged 40-50 years with acute or convalescent COVID-19.

This clone showed up just a few times. The rearrangement joins TRBV12-3 or TRBV12-4 to TRBJ1-6; D remains unclear. The V gene lost 6 bases and the J gene lost 7 bases, with 10 bases spanning the gap. The CDR3 sequence is 13 residues long. This CDR3 is CASRGQWNSPLHF. The CDR3 nucleotides read TGTGCCAGCAGGGGCCAGTGGAATTCACCCCTCCACTTT.

The chain has TRBV29-1 and TRBJ2-7; tentative D call: TRBD2 (6 bases). V shed 8 bases and J shed 5 bases, with 16 bases lying between them. This CDR3 is built from 12 residues. CDR1 and CDR2 from the germline V gene are SQVTM and ANQGSEA. The CDR3 here is CSIGRGNDEQYF. The DNA for the CDR3 is TGCAGCATCGGGAGAGGGAATGACGAGCAGTACTTC.

A single count supports this clone. CDR3 DNA: TGTGCCAGCCGTAAGGGTGATAGGGGGGGTGATACGCAGTATTTT. This codes for CASRKGDRGGDTQYF. The chain has TRBV6-5 and TRBJ2-3, with a tentative D call TRBD2 (7 bases). The CDR3 runs to 15 residues. The germline V and J ends were trimmed by 8 bases and 6 bases, with 21 bases remaining between them. Germline assignment: CDR1 MNHEY and CDR2 SVGAGI.

The chain employs TRBV6-5 and TRBJ1-2; TRBD1 might be the D (5 bases). The length of the CDR3 is 13 residues. Germline lookup yields CDR1 MNHEY and CDR2 SVGAGI. The ends were cut back, 4 bases at V and 5 bases at J, with 11 bases in the middle. The CDR3 loop reads CASSSGHGYGYTF. The CDR3 bases are TGTGCCAGCAGTTCTGGACATGGATATGGCTACACCTTC.

The chain joins TRBV7-9 to TRBJ2-7, with 8 bases lining up with TRBD1. V gave up 4 bases and J gave up 1 base; unmatched junction bases: 9. CDR3 length: 16 amino acids. Looked up from germline, CDR1 is SEHNR and CDR2 is FQNEAQ (reference sequence). CDR3 in DNA: TGTGCCAGCAGCTCATCCGCAGGGGGCACTTCCTACGAGCAGTACTTC. Translation gives CASSSSAGGTSYEQYF.

The chain employs TRBV30 and TRBJ1-1; D uncertain. The CDR3 extends over 15 amino acids. Trimming cost V 2 bases and J 0 bases, with 13 bases left between them. Germline V lookup: CDR1 GTSNPN, CDR2 SVGIG (reference sequence). The DNA for the CDR3 is TGTGCCTGGAGTAGTTTGTTACAGTTGAACACTGAAGCTTTCTTT. Its translation is CAWSSLLQLNTEAFF.

The count of this clone is one. The chain joins TRBV24-1 to TRBJ2-3, with 7 bases aligning to TRBD2. Trimming cost V 4 bases and J 0 bases; bases outside gene matches: 6. This CDR3 comprises 16 residues. Germline loops: CDR1 KGHDR, CDR2 SFDVKD. This CDR3 is CATSDPGLPSTDTQYF. CDR3 sequence (DNA): TGTGCCACCAGTGACCCGGGACTACCTAGCACAGATACGCAGTATTTT.

DNA of the CDR3: TGTGCCAGCAGCGGCGGGACAGGAAATTCACCCCTCCACTTT. Its translation is CASSGGTGNSPLHF. The J gene is TRBJ1-6, the V gene TRBV9, with 8 nucleotides matching TRBD1. V was pared by 3 bases and J by 7 bases, with 3 bases of the junction left unmatched. CDR3 size: 14 residues. In germline, CDR1 is SGDLS, CDR2 YYNGEE.

The genes are TRBV5-1 and TRBJ2-5, with 8 bases identical to TRBD2. This CDR3 has 14 amino acids. From germline, CDR1 is SGHRS and CDR2 YFSETQ. V lost 4 bases to trimming and J lost 3 bases; unmatched junction nucleotides: 5. CDR3 sequence (DNA): TGCGCCAGCAGCGCCGGGGGGGCCAAAGAGACCCAGTACTTC. It translates to CASSAGGAKETQYF. Variable domain in full (rest from reference TRBV5-1 and TRBJ2-5): KAGVTQTPRYLIKTRGQQVTLSCSPISGHRSVSWYQQTPGQGLQFLFEYFSETQRNKGNFPGRFSGRQFSNSRSEMNVSTLELGDSALYLCASSAGGAKETQYFGPGTRLLVL.

This rearrangement joins TRBV5-4 to TRBJ2-1; D is unclear. There are 11 residues in the CDR3. Trimming took off 4 bases at V and 6 bases at J, with 5 bases between the two ends. Looked up from germline, CDR1 is SGHNT and CDR2 is YYREEE (reference sequence). The CDR3 sequence: CASSVSNEQFF. CDR3 nucleotides: TGTGCCAGCAGCGTATCCAATGAGCAGTTCTTC.

The genes are TRBV10-3 and TRBJ1-6, with unresolved D. Germline assignment: CDR1 ENHRY and CDR2 SYGVKD. This CDR3 spans 15 amino acids. Trimming removed 3 bases from V and 3 bases from J, with 9 bases in between. The CDR3: CAISESAVYNSPLHF. For the CDR3, the DNA is TGTGCCATCAGTGAATCGGCGGTCTATAATTCACCCCTCCACTTT.

This chain joins TRBV5-4 and TRBJ2-7; TRBD1 agrees at 7 bases. The germline CDR1 and CDR2 sequences are SGHNT and YYREEE (reference sequence). This CDR3 has 15 amino acids. With 3 bases clipped from V and 6 bases from J, the junction kept 12 bases outside the gene matches. The CDR3 coding sequence is TGTGCCAGCAGCTCCCGGGACAGAAAACAAAGCGAGCAGTACTTC. Translating gives CASSSRDRKQSEQYF.

This chain connects TRBV2 to TRBJ1-6; TRBD1 might be the D (6 bases). The V gene lost 6 bases and the J gene lost 7 bases, with 16 bases spanning the gap. Germline V gene sequence: CDR1 SNHLY, CDR2 FYNNEI. The CDR3 has 15 amino acids. The CDR3 sequence: CASRTSGASNSPLHF. CDR3 coding DNA: TGTGCCAGCAGAACCTCAGGGGCGTCGAATTCACCCCTCCACTTT.

The rearrangement uses TRBV7-9 and TRBJ2-7, with TRBD1 identical over 9 bases. J gave up 0 bases and V 6 bases, and 6 bases lay outside the gene matches. This CDR3 comprises 15 residues. In germline, CDR1 is SEHNR, CDR2 FQNEAQ (reference sequence). The CDR3 sequence is CASRTTGGISYEQYF. In DNA, the CDR3 is TGTGCCAGCAGAACGACAGGGGGGATCTCCTACGAGCAGTACTTC.

V is TRBV11-2 and J is TRBJ2-7; 11 bases match TRBD2. The CDR3 is made up of 15 amino acids. CDR1 is SGHAT, CDR2 FQNNGV, per germline. V shed 5 bases and J 6 bases; nucleotides not matched to a gene: 9. CDR3 residues: CASSPIAGGIGEQYF. The CDR3 DNA is TGTGCCAGCAGCCCAATAGCGGGGGGGATTGGCGAGCAGTACTTC.